What follows is one TCR beta chain and its context. Antigen: not known. The data belong to a study of T cell responses to AZD1222 COVID-19 vaccine. Study as a whole: It was second doses at about 4 or about 12 weeks that were pooled.

The study, taken as a whole, reports: Unmutated variant regions reportedly attract nearly half of all spike-specific TCRs. Repertoire sampling happened only post peak T cell response. Increased Spike-specific TCR breadth and depth were observed after two AZD1222 doses.

Data came from immunoSEQ multiplex PCR; TCRdb stores just in-frame clones and leaves some out. The sample carries around 79,000 clones, about 87% recorded once. This sample comprised peripheral blood, obtained on day 0 of AZD1222 vaccination. This TCR was recovered from an adult in good health.

Written as DNA, the CDR3 is TGTGCCAGCAGTCCACCCCGGGACAGGGCTATGGGGGTCCTCTACGAGCAGTACTTC. Amino acids: CASSPPRDRAMGVLYEQYF. The chain combines TRBV11-2 with TRBJ2-7; 9 nucleotides line up with TRBD1. Unmatched junction bases numbered 21, after V lost 6 bases and J lost 3 bases. Germline V lookup: CDR1 SGHAT, CDR2 FQNNGV. The CDR3 runs 19 residues.